This T cell receptor beta chain appears in the sequencing data of a study of OX40 agonist ivuxolimab in advanced cancers. In the study overall: Ivuxolimab was an agonistic, fully human IgG2 monoclonal antibody directed against OX40 (CD134), a costimulatory receptor. Of the approximately 53 patients in dose escalation, 19 had hepatocellular carcinoma, about 15 had melanoma, 9 had renal cell carcinoma and 9 had head and neck cancer. In the dose-escalation cohort, roughly four fifths of patients were male, and the mean age was around 60 years, with a range of about 23 to 85. The paper covers the monotherapy dose-escalation part of the phase I ivuxolimab trial, which included N ≈ 57 patients. Intravenous ivuxolimab was administered to patients every 2 weeks at six dose levels: 0.01, 0.1, 0.3, 1.5, 3 and 10 mg/kg. Partial responses occurred in three dose-escalation patients, of whom one had hepatocellular carcinoma and two had cutaneous melanoma. Peripheral TCRbeta sequencing was intended to test whether TCR sequence diversity was altered and clonal T-cell expansion was caused by ivuxolimab. Patients were allowed to have had prior anti-PD-1, anti-PD-L1 or anti-CTLA-4 therapy, and around 40% of the dose-escalation patients had previously received checkpoint inhibitors.

Relative to germline, V is 5 bases shorter and J is 8 bases shorter, with 12 bases between their ends. The CDR3 holds 12 amino acids from the cysteine to the phenylalanine. Just the 36-base CDR3 DNA is kept, in frame starting at base 1. Based on the germline V gene (reference sequence), the CDR1 and CDR2 sequences are MNHEY and SMNVEV. Patients with a history of autoimmune disease or receiving systemic immunosuppression were excluded from the trial. Peripheral blood for TCR sequencing was collected from all dose cohorts at baseline, on cycle 4 day 1, and on cycle 7 day 1. Samples came from an open-label, multicenter, first-in-human phase I dose-escalation trial of ivuxolimab. Adults with locally advanced or metastatic melanoma, renal cell, hepatocellular, or head and neck squamous cell carcinoma were enrolled in the trial. CD4+ and CD8+ T cells were sorted separately from peripheral blood before TCR sequencing.

To sequence the TCRbeta CDR3 region, genomic DNA was isolated from the sorted cells. The immunoSEQ Assay was used for sequencing of TCRbeta CDR3 regions. TCRdb took over this immuneACCESS table, retaining in-frame rearrangements with V and J assigned. Such tables are incomplete; in checked studies, under half of the missing clones stem from an unresolved V gene, and the remainder is unexplained. For this sample the table gives some 87,000 clones, of which more than 70% were detected only once. 0.72% of the sample lies in the top ten. The research as a whole found: On average, CD8+ T cells showed more expanded clones than CD4+ T cells after ivuxolimab. In the 0.1-3.0 mg/kg groups, partial responders had among the lowest normalized peripheral clonal expansion, particularly in CD8+ T cells. Which antigens the clonally expanded peripheral T cells were specific for was not determined. At doses of 0.1 to 3.0 mg/kg, clonal expansion of both CD4+ and CD8+ T cells in blood was seen between baseline and week 6. Low levels of normalized T-cell clonal expansion were also seen in some nonresponding patients.

Concerning this clone itself: The antigen it recognizes is unknown. No much larger clone exists at a distance of one base, and base qualities are not known.

This sample comprised CD4+ or CD8+ T cells sorted from blood, obtained in a trial of the OX40 agonist ivuxolimab. The V and J segments used are TRBV27 and TRBJ1-1; the D region possibly corresponds to TRBD1 (5 bases align). The sequence was collected from an adult with an advanced solid tumor such as melanoma, head and neck, liver or kidney cancer. This receptor has the CDR3 CASSPGGREAFF. The DNA sequence is given as TGTGCCAGCAGTCCGGGGGGACGGGAAGCTTTCTTT.